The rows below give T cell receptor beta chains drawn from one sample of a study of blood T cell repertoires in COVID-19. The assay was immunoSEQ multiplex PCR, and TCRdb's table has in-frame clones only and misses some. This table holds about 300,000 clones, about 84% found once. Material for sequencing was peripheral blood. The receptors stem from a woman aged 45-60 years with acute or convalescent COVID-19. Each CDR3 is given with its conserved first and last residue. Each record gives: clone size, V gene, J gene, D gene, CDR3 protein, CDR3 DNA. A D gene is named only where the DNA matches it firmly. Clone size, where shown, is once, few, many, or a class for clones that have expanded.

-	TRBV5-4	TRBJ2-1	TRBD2	CASSVTGLDDYEQFF	TGTGCCAGCAGCGTAACGGGACTAGATGACTATGAGCAGTTCTTC
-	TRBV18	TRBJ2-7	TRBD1	CASSPGPRTGGEQYF	TGTGCCAGCTCACCAGGGCCGAGGACAGGGGGCGAGCAGTACTTC
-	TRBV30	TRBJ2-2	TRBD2	CAWVAGVGTGELFF	TGTGCCTGGGTAGCGGGAGTGGGAACCGGGGAGCTGTTTTTT
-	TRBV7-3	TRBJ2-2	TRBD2	CASSLIGGAANTGELFF	TGTGCCAGCAGCTTAATCGGGGGGGCTGCGAACACCGGGGAGCTGTTTTTT
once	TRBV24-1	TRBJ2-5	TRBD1	CATGPTGAEETQYF	TGTGCCACCGGACCGACAGGGGCCGAAGAGACCCAGTACTTC
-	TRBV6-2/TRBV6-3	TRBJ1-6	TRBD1	CASSFTGASSYNSPLHF	TGTGCCAGCAGTTTCACAGGGGCGAGCTCCTATAATTCACCCCTCCACTTT
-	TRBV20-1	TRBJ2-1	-	CSANVDEQFF	TGCAGTGCTAACGTAGATGAGCAGTTCTTC
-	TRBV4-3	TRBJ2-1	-	CASSQDRGEGQGAKGEQFF	TGCGCCAGCAGCCAAGATCGGGGGGAGGGGCAGGGGGCTAAGGGTGAGCAGTTCTTC
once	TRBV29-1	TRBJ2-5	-	CSVEGFGRGLQETQYF	TGCAGCGTTGAAGGGTTTGGGCGGGGGCTCCAAGAGACCCAGTACTTC
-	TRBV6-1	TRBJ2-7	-	CASSEGLVHEQYF	TGTGCCAGCAGTGAAGGGTTAGTCCACGAGCAGTACTTC
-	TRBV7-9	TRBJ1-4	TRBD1	CASSYDRGGEKLFF	TGTGCCAGCAGCTACGACAGGGGCGGCGAAAAACTGTTTTTT
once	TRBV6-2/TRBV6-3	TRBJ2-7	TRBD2	CASSYVAGGPTYEQYF	TGTGCCAGCAGTTACGTTGCGGGAGGGCCAACCTACGAGCAGTACTTC
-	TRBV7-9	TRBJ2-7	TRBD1	CASSLPSPTGGEQYF	TGTGCCAGCAGCTTACCGTCCCCCACAGGGGGCGAGCAGTACTTC
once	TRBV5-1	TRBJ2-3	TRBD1	CASSGRTGSTDTQYF	TGCGCCAGCAGCGGGAGGACAGGGAGCACAGATACGCAGTATTTT
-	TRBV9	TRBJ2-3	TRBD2	CASSVASGYVTTDTQYF	TGTGCCAGCAGCGTCGCTAGCGGTTATGTTACCACAGATACGCAGTATTTT
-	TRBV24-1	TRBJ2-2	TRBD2	CATSDLRTSGSGPGELFF	TGTGCCACCAGTGACCTGAGAACTAGCGGGAGTGGCCCCGGGGAGCTGTTTTTT
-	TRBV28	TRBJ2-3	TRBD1	CASSSAGQATDTQYF	TGTGCCAGCAGTTCCGCGGGACAGGCCACAGATACGCAGTATTTT
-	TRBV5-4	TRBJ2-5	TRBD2	CASSLGTSGQETQYF	TGTGCCAGCAGCTTGGGGACTAGCGGACAAGAGACCCAGTACTTC
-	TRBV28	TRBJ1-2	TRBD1	CASSIDRVPYGYTF	TGTGCCAGCAGTATCGACAGGGTACCCTATGGCTACACCTTC
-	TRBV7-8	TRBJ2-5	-	CASSLAFGLTGETQYF	TGTGCCAGCAGCTTAGCGTTCGGACTAACGGGGGAGACCCAGTACTTC
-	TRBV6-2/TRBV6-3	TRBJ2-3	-	CASSWNSADTQYF	TGTGCCAGCAGTTGGAATAGCGCAGATACGCAGTATTTT
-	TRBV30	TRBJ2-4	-	CACEQPGRAKNIQYF	TGTGCCTGTGAGCAACCGGGTCGAGCCAAAAACATTCAGTACTTC
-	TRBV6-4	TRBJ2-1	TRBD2	CASSVLAGVYSYNEQFF	TGTGCCAGCAGCGTCCTAGCGGGAGTTTATAGCTACAATGAGCAGTTCTTC
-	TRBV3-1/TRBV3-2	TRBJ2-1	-	CASSHHSGEQFF	TGTGCCAGCAGCCACCACAGCGGAGAGCAGTTCTTC
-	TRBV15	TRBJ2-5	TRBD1	CATSFGDRETQYF	TGTGCCACCAGTTTTGGGGACAGGGAGACCCAGTACTTC
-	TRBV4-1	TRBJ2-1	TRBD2	CASSQGVLAGVDEQFF	TGCGCCAGCAGCCAAGGAGTACTAGCGGGAGTAGATGAGCAGTTCTTC
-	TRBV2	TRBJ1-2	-	CASTLEINYGYTF	TGTGCCAGCACTTTGGAGATTAACTATGGCTACACCTTC
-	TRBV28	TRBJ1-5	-	CASSLHGSNQPQHF	TGTGCCAGCAGTTTGCACGGTAGCAATCAGCCCCAGCATTTT
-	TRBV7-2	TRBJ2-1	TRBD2	CASSLIAGARNEQFF	TGTGCCAGCAGCTTAATAGCGGGAGCTAGGAATGAGCAGTTCTTC
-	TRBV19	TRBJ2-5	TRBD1	CASSIGTGAVRAQYF	TGTGCCAGTAGTATAGGAACAGGGGCTGTTCGGGCCCAGTACTTC
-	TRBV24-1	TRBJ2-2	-	CATSDYSGGAGELFF	TGTGCCACCAGTGATTACTCCGGAGGGGCCGGGGAGCTGTTTTTT
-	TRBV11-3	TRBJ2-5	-	CASSLGIGSSRAHQETQYF	TGTGCCAGCAGCTTAGGGATAGGATCCTCCAGGGCCCACCAAGAGACCCAGTACTTC
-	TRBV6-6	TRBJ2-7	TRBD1	CASSSLGQGFYEQYF	TGTGCCAGCAGTTCCTTAGGACAGGGTTTCTACGAGCAGTACTTC
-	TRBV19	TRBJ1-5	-	CASSIDSGSNQPQHF	TGTGCCAGTAGTATAGATTCGGGGAGCAATCAGCCCCAGCATTTT
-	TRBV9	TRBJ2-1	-	CASSAFQYNEQFF	TGTGCCAGCAGCGCCTTCCAGTACAATGAGCAGTTCTTC
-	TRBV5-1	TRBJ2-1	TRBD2	CASSLGLAGLNEQFF	TGCGCCAGCAGCTTGGGGCTAGCGGGACTCAATGAGCAGTTCTTC
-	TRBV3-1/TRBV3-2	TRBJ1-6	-	CASSQALQGLPLHF	TGTGCCAGCAGCCAAGCACTTCAGGGACTCCCCCTCCACTTT
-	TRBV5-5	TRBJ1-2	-	CASSLGRGLNYGYTF	TGTGCCAGCAGCTTGGGTAGGGGTCTCAACTATGGCTACACCTTC
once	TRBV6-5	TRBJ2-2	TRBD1	CASRRQGLYGELFF	TGTGCCAGCAGGAGACAGGGGTTGTACGGGGAGCTGTTTTTT
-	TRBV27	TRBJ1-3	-	CASSFGRSGNTIYF	TGTGCCAGCAGTTTTGGGAGGTCTGGAAACACCATATATTTT
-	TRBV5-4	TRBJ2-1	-	CASSLEQDEQFF	TGTGCCAGCAGCTTGGAACAGGATGAGCAGTTCTTC
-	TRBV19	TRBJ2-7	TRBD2	CASSMASGRHEQYF	TGTGCCAGTAGTATGGCTAGCGGGAGGCACGAGCAGTACTTC
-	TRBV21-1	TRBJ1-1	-	CASSHRDRGPNTEAFF	TGTGCCAGCAGCCACCGGGACAGGGGACCGAACACTGAAGCTTTCTTT